This TCR beta chain was sequenced in a study of OX40 agonist ivuxolimab in advanced cancers. Regarding the complete study: Ivuxolimab was a fully human IgG2 agonistic monoclonal antibody targeting the costimulatory receptor OX40 (CD134). Intravenous ivuxolimab was administered to patients every 2 weeks at six dose levels: 0.01, 0.1, 0.3, 1.5, 3 and 10 mg/kg. Among the approximately 50 dose-escalation patients, approximately 20 had hepatocellular carcinoma, approximately 15 melanoma, 9 renal cell carcinoma and 9 head and neck cancer. A male proportion of almost 85% and a mean age of 60 years, ranging from about 20 to 85, were recorded for the dose-escalation cohort. Prior anti-PD-1, anti-PD-L1 or anti-CTLA-4 therapy was permitted, and checkpoint inhibitors had been received by under 50% of dose-escalation patients. Partial responses occurred in three dose-escalation patients, of whom one had hepatocellular carcinoma and two had cutaneous melanoma. Peripheral TCRbeta sequencing aimed to test whether ivuxolimab altered TCR sequence diversity and caused clonal T-cell expansion. The monotherapy dose-escalation portion (N = 52 patients) of the phase I ivuxolimab trial is reported in the paper. The investigation overall reported the following: On average, CD8+ T cells showed more expanded clones than CD4+ T cells after ivuxolimab. Partial responders in the 0.1-3.0 mg/kg groups had among the lowest normalized peripheral clonal expansion, especially among CD8+ T cells. Clonal expansion of both CD4+ and CD8+ blood T cells was observed from baseline to week 6 at doses 0.1 to 3.0 mg/kg. Which antigens the clonally expanded peripheral T cells were specific for was not determined. Low levels of normalized T-cell clonal expansion were also shown by some nonresponding patients.

CDR1 MNHEY and CDR2 SMNVEV were looked up in the germline V gene (reference sequence). Counted from cysteine to phenylalanine, this CDR3 has 15 amino acids. CDR3 DNA only is kept here, 45 bases in frame from base 1. V and J are trimmed by 0 bases and 4 bases, and the gene matches miss 2 bases of the junction. About this clone: This receptor's antigen is unknown. Base qualities are missing; no much larger clone stands one base away.

For sequencing of the TCRbeta CDR3 region, genomic DNA was extracted from the sorted cells. The immunoSEQ Assay was used for sequencing of TCRbeta CDR3 regions. TCRdb's version of the immuneACCESS table is confined to in-frame rearrangements and falls short of the full clone set. An unresolved V gene accounts for under half of the shortfall where checked; the remainder is of unknown origin. The sample table records under 85,000 clones; 80% to 90% of these occur just once. Of the sample, 5% is held by the ten largest clones. The trial excluded patients who had a history of autoimmune disease or were on systemic immunosuppression. Peripheral blood for TCR sequencing was collected from all dose cohorts at baseline, on cycle 4 day 1, and on cycle 7 day 1. Samples were obtained from an open-label, multicenter, first-in-human phase I dose-escalation trial of ivuxolimab. Adults with locally advanced or metastatic melanoma, renal cell carcinoma, hepatocellular carcinoma or head and neck squamous cell carcinoma were enrolled in the trial. Before TCR sequencing, CD4+ and CD8+ T cells were separately sorted from peripheral blood.

The chain is made from TRBV27 and TRBJ1-4; 7 of the junction bases match TRBD1. Sequences were derived from CD4+ or CD8+ T cells sorted from blood, sampled in a trial of the OX40 agonist ivuxolimab. The origin of this receptor is an adult with an advanced solid tumor such as melanoma, head and neck, liver or kidney cancer. The CDR3 protein: CASSLSRQGNEKLFF. The sequence in DNA is TGTGCCAGCAGTTTATCCAGACAGGGTAATGAAAAACTGTTTTTT.